This TCR beta chain originates from a study of cytomegalovirus exposure and HLA in healthy donors. Study-level information: An earlier analysis found 100 million or so unique TCR beta sequences from approximately 170 million T cells. Whole-study results and caveats: What a later analysis showed was that several of the most significant clusters appeared linked to common viral pathogens.

Both 60 Vbeta primers and 13 Jbeta primers went into the PCR. The repertoire was sequenced with immunoSEQ multiplex PCR; TCRdb's copy has only in-frame clones and lacks some. The repertoire has about 90,000 clones, around four fifths of them found once; the top ten carry roughly 2%. The CDR3 sequence is 14 residues long. From germline, CDR1 is MNHEY and CDR2 SVGAGI. V was clipped by 0 bases and J by 4 bases, with 9 bases between them. In regard to this clone: Its antigen is still unknown.

The material sequenced was PBMCs. The TCR sequence derives from a boy younger than 18 in good health and CMV-seronegative. The chain links TRBV6-5 to TRBJ1-1, with D uncertain. CDR3 sequence: CASSYSPGTTEAFF. DNA of the CDR3: TGTGCCAGCAGTTACTCGCCGGGAACCACTGAAGCTTTCTTT.